These 20 T cell receptor beta chains originate from one sample sequenced in a study of blood T cell repertoires in COVID-19. Generated by immunoSEQ multiplex PCR, the TCRdb table keeps only in-frame clones and is missing some. The table has about 350,000 clones, about nine tenths seen once; the top ten hold just under 4%. Sequenced material: peripheral blood. These receptors came from a woman aged 55-70 years with COVID-19, enrolled during active disease.

The sample holds one count of this clone. V usage is TRBV6-5 and J usage is TRBJ1-1; unclear D gene. Germline assignment: CDR1 MNHEY and CDR2 SVGAGI. V was clipped by 5 bases and J by 5 bases, with 9 bases between them. CDR3 length equals 12 residues. CDR3 residues: CASSIRGTEAFF. In DNA, the CDR3 is TGTGCCAGCAGTATTCGAGGGACTGAAGCTTTCTTT.

The rearrangement uses TRBV5-6 and TRBJ1-1, with TRBD1 as a possible D gene (6 bases). CDR3 size: 14 residues. V was shortened by 9 bases and J by 1 base, with 16 bases between the two germline ends. CDR1 SGHDT and CDR2 YYEEEE come from the germline V gene. In nucleotides, the CDR3 is TGTGCCACCCGACGGCGACAGGAGAACACTGAAGCTTTCTTT. Its translation is CATRRRQENTEAFF. The full variable domain, rest sourced from reference TRBV5-6 and TRBJ1-1, is DAGVTQSPTHLIKTRGQQVTLRCSPKSGHDTVSWYQQALGQGPQFIFQYYEEEERQRGNFPDRFSGHQFPNYSSELNVNALLLGDSALYLCATRRRQENTEAFFGQGTRLTVV.

This clone was seen only once. The chain recombines TRBV9 with TRBJ1-4; TRBD1 is a possible D gene (5 bases). The CDR3 is 16 residues long. With 2 bases removed from V and 8 bases from J, the gap between germline ends came to 19 bases. Germline CDR1 SGDLS, CDR2 YYNGEE. DNA of the CDR3: TGTGCCAGCAGCGTGGGGGGTCTGGAAGGTCGGGAAAAACTGTTTTTT. Amino acid sequence: CASSVGGLEGREKLFF.

This sequence joins TRBV9 and TRBJ1-1, with D perhaps TRBD1 (6 bases). Between the trimmed V and J ends, which lost 0 bases and 5 bases, there was a span of 14 bases. Germline CDR1 is SGDLS and CDR2 is YYNGEE. The CDR3 length is 15 residues. The CDR3 sequence is CASSVVPDRGTEAFF. CDR3 DNA sequence: TGTGCCAGCAGCGTAGTCCCGGACAGAGGGACTGAAGCTTTCTTT. The complete variable domain, with remaining parts taken from reference TRBV9 and TRBJ1-1, reads DSGVTQTPKHLITATGQRVTLRCSPRSGDLSVYWYQQSLDQGLQFLIQYYNGEERAKGNILERFSAQQFPDLHSELNLSSLELGDSALYFCASSVVPDRGTEAFFGQGTRLTVV.

This chain links TRBV6-1 with TRBJ2-2; TRBD1 agrees at 9 bases. The germline V gene encodes CDR1 MNHNS and CDR2 SASEGT. Germline trimming cut 3 bases from V and 5 bases from J; bases unmatched to any gene: 7. The CDR3 runs 16 residues. The CDR3 DNA follows: TGTGCCAGCAGTGACGACAGGGGGTCGCGAACCGGGGAGCTGTTTTTT. Its protein is CASSDDRGSRTGELFF.

CDR3 region: CASTFGQGYEKLFF. In DNA, the CDR3 is TGCGCCAGCACCTTCGGACAGGGCTATGAAAAACTGTTTTTT. The V call is TRBV5-1, the J call TRBJ1-4; 8 bases are shared with TRBD1. CDR1 and CDR2 from the germline V gene are SGHRS and YFSETQ. The V and J ends lost 6 bases and 6 bases, in that order; junction bases with no gene match: 7. This CDR3 contains 14 residues.

This clone came up once. This rearrangement joins TRBV3-1 (or the pseudogene TRBV3-2) to TRBJ1-3; 7 positions agree with TRBD1. Germline CDR1 reads LGHDT; CDR2 reads YNNKEL (reference sequence). The CDR3 length is 17 residues. V lost 0 bases and J lost 0; bases outside the gene matches: 5. The DNA for the CDR3 is TGTGCCAGCAGCCAAGATCGGTGGGACAGCTCTGGAAACACCATATATTTT. It translates to CASSQDRWDSSGNTIYF.

V is TRBV15 and J is TRBJ2-3, with a weak D call TRBD2 (5 bases). Germline V lookup: CDR1 LNHNV, CDR2 YYDKDF (reference sequence). V gave up 3 bases and J gave up 6 bases, with 7 bases separating them. The CDR3 loop spans 12 amino acids. The CDR3 DNA sequence: TGTGCCACCAGCAGCCGGAGGGATACGCAGTATTTT. Amino acids: CATSSRRDTQYF. The full variable domain, completed using reference TRBV15 and TRBJ2-3, is DAMVIQNPRYQVTQFGKPVTLSCSQTLNHNVMYWYQQKSSQAPKLLFHYYDKDFNNEADTPDNFQSRRPNTSFCFLDIRSPGLGDTAMYLCATSSRRDTQYFGPGTRLTVL.

The genes are TRBV2 and TRBJ1-2; weak D call: TRBD1 (5 bases). V gave up 6 bases and J gave up 8 bases, with 10 bases separating them. CDR3 size: 11 residues. CDR1 and CDR2 (germline): SNHLY, FYNNEI. This CDR3 reads CASSLYRGYTF. Here the CDR3 DNA reads TGTGCCAGCAGCCTTTACAGGGGCTACACCTTC. Based on the CDR3 plus reference TRBV2 and TRBJ1-2, the full variable domain is EPEVTQTPSHQVTQMGQEVILRCVPISNHLYFYWYRQILGQKVEFLVSFYNNEISEKSEIFDDQFSVERPDGSNFTLKIRSTKLEDSAMYFCASSLYRGYTFGSGTRLTVV.

The chain links TRBV6-1 to TRBJ1-1; no definite D call. The V and J ends lost 0 bases and 2 bases respectively, with 16 bases between them. CDR1 and CDR2 from the germline V gene are MNHNS and SASEGT. The length of the CDR3 is 17 residues. The CDR3 coding sequence is TGTGCCAGCAGTGAAGCGCTTGGTCAGACTATCAACACTGAAGCTTTCTTT. Protein product: CASSEALGQTINTEAFF.

This sequence joins TRBV2 and TRBJ2-7; tentatively, D is TRBD2 (6 bases). The CDR3 covers 14 residues. Germline V gene sequence: CDR1 SNHLY, CDR2 FYNNEI. Deletions cut 8 bases from V and 13 bases from J, with 27 bases between. CDR3 loop: CASQGRTPLNPDYF. CDR3 sequence (DNA): TGTGCCAGCCAAGGGAGGACTCCCCTTAACCCGGACTACTTC. Using reference TRBV2 and TRBJ2-7 for the parts outside the CDR3, the full variable domain is EPEVTQTPSHQVTQMGQEVILRCVPISNHLYFYWYRQILGQKVEFLVSFYNNEISEKSEIFDDQFSVERPDGSNFTLKIRSTKLEDSAMYFCASQGRTPLNPDYFGPGTRLTVT.

This clone was counted a single time. V usage is TRBV24-1 and J usage is TRBJ2-1; 12 bases are a match to TRBD1. V was pared by 2 bases and J by 5 bases, with 6 bases of the junction left unmatched. The CDR3 runs to 17 residues. CDR1 and CDR2 (germline): KGHDR, SFDVKD. The CDR3 loop reads CATSDWGQGASDNEQFF. The CDR3, as DNA: TGTGCCACCAGTGATTGGGGACAGGGGGCGAGCGACAATGAGCAGTTCTTC.

A single count supports this clone. The sample holds other DNA sequences that translate to the same CDR3. The genes are TRBV18 and TRBJ1-3, with 7 positions matching TRBD1. The V segment lost 3 bases and the J segment 2 bases; nucleotides outside the gene matches: 4. CDR1 and CDR2 from the germline V gene are KGHSH and LQKENI. The CDR3 spans 15 residues. The CDR3 sequence: CASSPLTGAGNTIYF. The CDR3 DNA sequence: TGTGCCAGCTCACCGCTTACAGGGGCTGGAAACACCATATATTTT.

The rearrangement joins TRBV27 to TRBJ2-3; TRBD1 matches 8 bases. V dropped 5 bases and J dropped 6; count of bases not matched to a gene: 7. Germline V gene data show CDR1 as MNHEY and CDR2 as SMNVEV (reference sequence). The CDR3 is 14 amino acids. CDR3 sequence reads: CASSHDRGWDTQYF. The CDR3 DNA is TGTGCCAGCAGTCACGACAGGGGTTGGGATACGCAGTATTTT.

The V and J genes are TRBV2 and TRBJ1-2; no clear D. V was trimmed by 4 bases and J by 0 bases, leaving 9 bases between them. CDR1 and CDR2 from the germline V gene are SNHLY and FYNNEI. The CDR3 loop spans 14 amino acids. This CDR3 is CASSAGSPNYGYTF. The CDR3 nucleotides are TGTGCCAGCAGTGCCGGGTCGCCTAACTATGGCTACACCTTC.

The chain employs TRBV6-6 and TRBJ2-3; 8 bases map to TRBD2. Germline CDR1 is MNHNY and CDR2 is SVGAGI (reference sequence). V gave up 5 bases and J gave up 5 bases; unmatched junction bases: 6. The CDR3 sequence is 14 residues long. The CDR3 here is CASSPGLGGDTQYF. In nucleotides, the CDR3 is TGTGCCAGCAGTCCGGGACTAGGAGGAGATACGCAGTATTTT.

This sequence joins TRBV7-6 and TRBJ1-5, with D unresolved. The CDR3 is 16 amino acids. The germline CDR1 and CDR2 sequences are SGHVS and FNYEAQ. Trimming left V 1 base short and J 1 base short, with 11 bases between. This CDR3 is CASSLGPNRSNQPQHF. DNA for the CDR3: TGTGCCAGCAGCTTAGGTCCCAACCGGAGCAATCAGCCCCAGCATTTT. The full variable domain, its missing parts supplied by reference TRBV7-6 and TRBJ1-5, is GAGVSQSPRYKVTKRGQDVALRCDPISGHVSLYWYRQALGQGPEFLTYFNYEAQQDKSGLPNDRFSAERPEGSISTLTIQRTEQRDSAMYRCASSLGPNRSNQPQHFGDGTRLSIL.

The V and J genes are TRBV29-1 and TRBJ1-1; a possible D gene is TRBD1 (6 bases). Germline CDR1 SQVTM, CDR2 ANQGSEA. Trimming left V 6 bases short and J 0 bases short, with 11 bases between. The CDR3 runs 13 residues. Written as DNA, the CDR3 is TGCAGCGTAAGGACAGTTATGAACACTGAAGCTTTCTTT. This encodes CSVRTVMNTEAFF. The complete variable domain, with remaining parts taken from reference TRBV29-1 and TRBJ1-1, reads SAVISQKPSRDICQRGTSLTIQCQVDSQVTMMFWYRQQPGQSLTLIATANQGSEATYESGFVIDKFPISRPNLTFSTLTVSNMSPEDSSIYLCSVRTVMNTEAFFGQGTRLTVV.

The chain couples TRBV7-2 to TRBJ1-1, with D unclear. CDR3 size: 17 residues. Germline V CDR1 and CDR2: SGHTA, FQGNSA. Trimming cost V 2 bases and J 0 bases, with 16 bases left between them. In nucleotides, the CDR3 is TGTGCCAGCAGCTTAAAAGTTTCCGCGGGTATGAACACTGAAGCTTTCTTT. Residues: CASSLKVSAGMNTEAFF.

This chain uses TRBV25-1 with TRBJ1-2; no firm D call. V gave up 2 bases and J gave up 2 bases, with 12 bases separating them. This CDR3 is 15 amino acids long. Germline V CDR1 and CDR2: MGHDK, SYGVNS. The CDR3 here is CASSEPRAPNYGYTF. The DNA for the CDR3 is TGTGCCAGCAGTGAACCGAGGGCGCCGAACTATGGCTACACCTTC.